The clone carrying this TCR beta chain was seen at least ten times. RNA served as the template for amplifying TCR beta CDR3 regions. Amplification began with first-round RT-PCR using HTBI primers, then second-round multiplex PCR was performed. TCRdb reprocessed the multiplex PCR reads via MiXCR and lists one record per CDR3 protein. The profile covers hundreds of thousands of distinct CDR3 sequences, with more than 20% appearing a single time and 2.5% to 3.5% taken by the ten largest. The sample comes from a study of Graves' ophthalmopathy and Graves' hyperthyroidism. The TCR sequence derives from a woman younger than 35 with stable Graves' hyperthyroidism. Sequenced input: peripheral blood.

DNA of the CDR3: TGCAGTGCTAGGTCGGAGCTCTACGAGCAGTACTTC. Encoded protein: CSARSELYEQYF. The chain is built from TRBV20-1 and TRBJ2-7; D is ambiguous. Trimming took 3 bases from V and 3 from J, leaving 9 bases between them. The CDR3 runs to 12 residues. Germline lookup yields CDR1 DFQATT and CDR2 SNEGSKA (reference sequence).